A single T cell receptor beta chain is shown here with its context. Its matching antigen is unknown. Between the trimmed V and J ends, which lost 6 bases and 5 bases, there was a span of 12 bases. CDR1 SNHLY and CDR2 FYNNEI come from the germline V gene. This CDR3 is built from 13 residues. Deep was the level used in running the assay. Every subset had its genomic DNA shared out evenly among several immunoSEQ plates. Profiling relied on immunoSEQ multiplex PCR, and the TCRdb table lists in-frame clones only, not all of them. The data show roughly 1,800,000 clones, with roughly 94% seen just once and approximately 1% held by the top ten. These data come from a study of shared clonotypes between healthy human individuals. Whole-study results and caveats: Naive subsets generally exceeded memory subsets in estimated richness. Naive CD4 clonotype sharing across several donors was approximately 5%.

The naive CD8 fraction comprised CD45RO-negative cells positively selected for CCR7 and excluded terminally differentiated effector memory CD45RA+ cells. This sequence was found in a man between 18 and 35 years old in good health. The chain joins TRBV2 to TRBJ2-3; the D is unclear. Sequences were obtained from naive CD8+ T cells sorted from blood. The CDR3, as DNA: TGTGCCAGCAGCGAACCCCGGTTAGATACGCAGTATTTT. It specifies CASSEPRLDTQYF.